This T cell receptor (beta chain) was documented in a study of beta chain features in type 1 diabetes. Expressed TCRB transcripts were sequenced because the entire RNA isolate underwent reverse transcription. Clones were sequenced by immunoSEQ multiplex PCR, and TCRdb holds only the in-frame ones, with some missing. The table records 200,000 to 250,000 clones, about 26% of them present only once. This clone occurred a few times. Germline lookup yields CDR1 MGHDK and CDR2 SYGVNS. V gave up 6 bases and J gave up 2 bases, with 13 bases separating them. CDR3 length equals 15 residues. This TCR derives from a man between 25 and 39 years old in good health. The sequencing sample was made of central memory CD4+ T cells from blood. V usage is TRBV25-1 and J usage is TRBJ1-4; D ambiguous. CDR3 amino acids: CASSFGDWTNEKLFF. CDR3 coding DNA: TGTGCCAGCAGCTTCGGGGATTGGACTAATGAAAAACTGTTTTTT.